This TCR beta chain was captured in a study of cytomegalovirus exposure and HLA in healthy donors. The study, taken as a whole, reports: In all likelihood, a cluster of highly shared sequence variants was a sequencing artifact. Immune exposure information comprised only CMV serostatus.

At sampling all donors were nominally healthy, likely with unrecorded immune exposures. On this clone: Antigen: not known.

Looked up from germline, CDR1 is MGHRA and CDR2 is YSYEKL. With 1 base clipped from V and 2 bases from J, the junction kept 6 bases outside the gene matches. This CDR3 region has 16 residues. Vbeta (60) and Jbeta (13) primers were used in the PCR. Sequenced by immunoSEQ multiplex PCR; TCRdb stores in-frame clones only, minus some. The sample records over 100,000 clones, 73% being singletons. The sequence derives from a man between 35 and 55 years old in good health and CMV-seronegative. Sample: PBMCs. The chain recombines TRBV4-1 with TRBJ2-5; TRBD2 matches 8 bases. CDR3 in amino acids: CASSQVGRAAQETQYF. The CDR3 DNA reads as TGCGCCAGCAGCCAAGTCGGGAGGGCGGCTCAAGAGACCCAGTACTTC.